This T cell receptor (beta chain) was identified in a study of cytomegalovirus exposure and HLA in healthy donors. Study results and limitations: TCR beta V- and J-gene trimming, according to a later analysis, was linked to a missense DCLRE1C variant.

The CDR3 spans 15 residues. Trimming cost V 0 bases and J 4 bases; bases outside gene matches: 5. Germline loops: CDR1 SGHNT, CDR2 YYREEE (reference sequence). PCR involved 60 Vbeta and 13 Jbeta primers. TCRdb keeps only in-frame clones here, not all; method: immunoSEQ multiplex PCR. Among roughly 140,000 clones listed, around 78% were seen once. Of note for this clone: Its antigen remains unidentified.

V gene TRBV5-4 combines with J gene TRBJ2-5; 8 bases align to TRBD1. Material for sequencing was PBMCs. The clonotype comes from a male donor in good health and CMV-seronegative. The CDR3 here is CASSLVSRGRETQYF. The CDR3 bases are TGTGCCAGCAGCTTGGTCTCCAGGGGGCGAGAGACCCAGTACTTC.